Below are 21 T cell receptor beta chains sequenced from a single sample in a study of T cells in Graves' hyperthyroidism and ophthalmopathy. The source material, RNA transcripts, was used to amplify TCR beta CDR3 regions. The primer set for the first-round RT-PCR of the TCR CDR3 was HTBI. From the multiplex PCR reads, TCRdb called clonotypes with MiXCR, one entry per CDR3 protein. The sample contains under 250,000 distinct CDR3 sequences, approximately 17% of which appear only once. Material: blood. The receptors were sampled from a man aged 45-65 years with Graves' hyperthyroidism.

In this sample, this clonotype turned up many times. This sequence joins TRBV20-1 and TRBJ1-2; 10 nucleotides agree with TRBD1. V was clipped by 1 base and J by 8 bases; unmatched bases: 10. This CDR3 has 15 residues. Germline values: CDR1 DFQATT, CDR2 SNEGSKA (reference sequence). The CDR3 DNA reads TGCAGTGCTAGAGCTCATGGACAGGGGGAACTAGGCTACACCTTC. It is translated as CSARAHGQGELGYTF.

This chain joins TRBV7-2 and TRBJ2-3; D tentatively fits TRBD1 or TRBD2 (5 bases each). Germline V gene sequence: CDR1 SGHTA, CDR2 FQGNSA. The CDR3 extends over 15 amino acids. With 6 bases removed from V and 0 bases from J, the gap between germline ends came to 13 bases. CDR3 region: CASRWDGASTDTQYF. The CDR3 DNA is TGTGCCAGCAGATGGGACGGTGCTAGCACAGATACGCAGTATTTT.

This clonotype was found many times. This rearrangement joins TRBV29-1 to TRBJ2-1; 9 nucleotides align to TRBD1. Losses at the gene ends were 8 bases for V and 9 bases for J; bases not matched to a gene: 14. This CDR3 spans 14 amino acids. CDR1 is SQVTM, CDR2 ANQGSEA, per germline. CDR3 bases: TGCAGCTCGACACCCCCGGGACAGGGTCCTGAGCAGTTCTTC. Translation: CSSTPPGQGPEQFF.

This chain uses TRBV28 with TRBJ1-5; D unresolved. V lost 3 bases and J lost 7, with 13 bases in between. Per germline, CDR1 MDHEN and CDR2 SYDVKM. The CDR3 length is 14 residues. CDR3 DNA: TGTGCCAGCAGTTTGTCGTCACGGGTACAGCCCCAGCATTTT. Residues: CASSLSSRVQPQHF.

The table lists this clonotype with a few counts. The CDR3 protein is CASSLDGQGNQPQHF. The CDR3 DNA reads TGCGCCAGCAGCTTGGACGGACAGGGGAATCAGCCCCAGCATTTT. The chain couples TRBV5-1 to TRBJ1-5; 9 bases line up with TRBD1. The CDR3 runs to 15 residues. Germline V gene lookup returns CDR1 SGHRS and CDR2 YFSETQ. The J segment lost 4 bases and the V segment lost 0 bases, leaving 2 bases of the junction unmatched.

This clonotype has at least ten counts. This sequence joins TRBV20-1 and TRBJ2-1; weak D call: TRBD2 (6 bases). V shed 3 bases and J shed 3 bases, with 6 bases lying between them. CDR3 size: 12 residues. The germline V gene has CDR1 DFQATT and CDR2 SNEGSKA (reference sequence). CDR3 amino acids: CSASGSYNEQFF. The CDR3 bases are TGCAGTGCTAGCGGGAGCTACAATGAGCAGTTCTTC.

This clonotype occurred many times. V gene TRBV11-2 combines with J gene TRBJ2-7; the D call may be TRBD1 or TRBD2 (5 bases each). This CDR3 region has 15 residues. The germline V gene has CDR1 SGHAT and CDR2 FQNNGV. V was trimmed by 5 bases and J by 7 bases, leaving 21 bases between them. CDR3 bases: TGTGCCAGCAGCCCTAAGGGACCCCGGCTGGGGGAGCAGTACTTC. It translates to CASSPKGPRLGEQYF.

The chain combines TRBV2 with TRBJ1-2; D is perhaps TRBD1 (5 bases). The V end lost 1 base, the J end lost 4 bases, and 13 bases lay between the germline ends. CDR1 SNHLY and CDR2 FYNNEI come from the germline V gene. The CDR3 has 15 amino acids. CDR3 coding DNA: TGTGCCAGCAGTGAAGGGGCAGGGATCGTCTATGGCTACACCTTC. Translation: CASSEGAGIVYGYTF.

The chain is built from TRBV12-3 or TRBV12-4 and TRBJ2-7; 9 nucleotides line up with TRBD1. The junction had 0 bases not matched to a gene; V was cut back by 0 bases and J by 3 bases. This CDR3 contains 14 residues. CDR3 sequence: CASSLADRGYEQYF. In DNA, the CDR3 is TGTGCCAGCAGTTTAGCGGACAGGGGCTACGAGCAGTACTTC.

The V call is TRBV19, the J call TRBJ2-2; 10 bases match TRBD2. Trimming at V came to 4 bases and at J to 6 bases, leaving 5 bases not matched to a gene. There are 15 residues in the CDR3. Germline V gives CDR1 LNHDA, CDR2 SQIVND (reference sequence). The CDR3 nucleotides are TGTGCCAGTAGTAGTCTAGCGGGAGTGGCCGGGGAGCTGTTTTTT. Translation: CASSSLAGVAGELFF.

This clonotype was counted ten times or more. V gene TRBV11-2 combines with J gene TRBJ2-7; 11 bases match TRBD1. Trimming removed 4 bases from V and 6 bases from J; junction bases left unmatched: 8. The CDR3 is made up of 15 amino acids. Germline CDR1 is SGHAT and CDR2 is FQNNGV. The CDR3 here is CASSSTDRGLFEQYF. For the CDR3, the DNA is TGTGCCAGCAGCTCAACGGACAGGGGGCTATTCGAGCAGTACTTC.

The CDR3 coding sequence is TGCGCCAGCAGCTCAGGACAGGCCTTCACAGATACGCAGTATTTT. It translates to CASSSGQAFTDTQYF. The V gene is TRBV5-1, the J gene TRBJ2-3; TRBD1 agrees at 7 bases. Per germline, CDR1 SGHRS and CDR2 YFSETQ. The CDR3 length is 15 residues. Trimming removed 3 bases from V and 2 bases from J; junction bases left unmatched: 6.

This clonotype was found a few times. The chain joins TRBV28 to TRBJ2-2; the match to TRBD2 covers 13 bases. V lost 7 bases to trimming and J lost 4 bases; unmatched junction nucleotides: 9. The CDR3 contains 17 residues. Germline V gene sequence: CDR1 MDHEN, CDR2 SYDVKM. In nucleotides, the CDR3 is TGTGCCAGCACCTACGCGGGACTAGCGGGAACCACCGGGGAGCTGTTTTTT. Translation gives CASTYAGLAGTTGELFF.

There are a few counts of this clonotype. The gene calls are TRBV5-4 and TRBJ2-7, with 10 bases identical to TRBD1. The V gene end was trimmed by 4 bases and the J gene end by 6 bases; junction bases not matched to a gene: 10. CDR3 length: 15 residues. Germline V gene lookup returns CDR1 SGHNT and CDR2 YYREEE (reference sequence). The CDR3 nucleotides read TGTGCCAGCAGCCGCGGTGGGGGACAGGGGTCCGAGCAGTACTTC. Translation gives CASSRGGGQGSEQYF. Looking up the rest from reference TRBV5-4 and TRBJ2-7 gives the full variable domain: ETGVTQSPTHLIKTRGQQVTLRCSSQSGHNTVSWYQQALGQGPQFIFQYYREEENGRGNFPPRFSGLQFPNYSSELNVNALELDDSALYLCASSRGGGQGSEQYFGPGTRLTVT.

This clonotype was seen a single time. This chain connects TRBV29-1 to TRBJ2-7; 7 bases map to TRBD1. The germline CDR1 and CDR2 sequences are SQVTM and ANQGSEA. Germline trimming cut 7 bases from V and 7 bases from J; bases unmatched to any gene: 7. The CDR3 has 11 residues. This CDR3 reads CSARQGQEQYF. CDR3 coding DNA: TGCAGCGCCCGACAGGGCCAGGAGCAGTACTTC.

This clonotype came up many times. The chain links TRBV10-3 to TRBJ1-2; 7 bases fit TRBD1. Germline CDR1 is ENHRY and CDR2 is SYGVKD. J was trimmed by 0 bases and V by 2 bases; bases with no gene match: 6. This CDR3 is built from 16 residues. The CDR3: CAISEPRDRPNYGYTF. The CDR3 DNA reads TGTGCCATCAGTGAGCCCCGGGACAGACCTAACTATGGCTACACCTTC.

The genes are TRBV9 and TRBJ2-3; 8 bases align to TRBD2. Germline V lookup: CDR1 SGDLS, CDR2 YYNGEE. The J segment lost 5 bases and the V segment lost 1 base, leaving 6 bases of the junction unmatched. CDR3 length equals 15 residues. The CDR3 nucleotides read TGTGCCAGCAGCGTACAGCGGGAGATGGTAGATACGCAGTATTTT. Translating gives CASSVQREMVDTQYF.

There are many counts of this clonotype. The chain couples TRBV5-1 to TRBJ2-3, with a weak D call TRBD2 (5 bases). The CDR3 is 14 residues long. Trimming took off 0 bases at V and 5 bases at J, with 10 bases between the two ends. Germline V gene lookup returns CDR1 SGHRS and CDR2 YFSETQ. The CDR3 loop reads CASSLGGSQDTQYF. In DNA form, the CDR3 reads TGCGCCAGCAGCTTGGGTGGGAGTCAAGATACGCAGTATTTT.

This clonotype was detected many times. This chain links TRBV5-1 with TRBJ2-1; weak D call: TRBD1 (5 bases). V was cut by 4 bases and J by 7 bases, with 15 bases left in between. Germline V CDR1 and CDR2: SGHRS, YFSETQ. This CDR3 region has 14 residues. CDR3 DNA: TGCGCCAGCAGCATCCTTGGGTCAGGGAATGAGCAGTTCTTC. This codes for CASSILGSGNEQFF.

This clonotype occurred many times. V and J are TRBV24-1 and TRBJ2-1; 9 nucleotides align to TRBD1. Germline assignment: CDR1 KGHDR and CDR2 SFDVKD. Trimming removed 1 base from V and 8 bases from J; junction bases left unmatched: 8. CDR3 length: 16 residues. CDR3 protein: CATSDFTGQGSDEQFF. In nucleotides, the CDR3 is TGTGCCACCAGTGATTTCACCGGACAGGGGAGCGATGAGCAGTTCTTC.

Many counts were recorded for this clonotype. V is TRBV6-1 and J is TRBJ1-5, with D unresolved. Germline-derived CDR1 and CDR2 are MNHNS and SASEGT. The V gene lost 3 bases and the J gene lost 5 bases, with 2 bases spanning the gap. The CDR3 consists of 11 residues. The CDR3 spells CASSDYQPQHF. Written as DNA, the CDR3 is TGTGCCAGCAGTGATTATCAGCCCCAGCATTTT.